This T cell receptor (beta chain) comes out of a study of blood T cells in healthy people across ages. The CDR3 consists of 16 residues. Trimming cost V 5 bases and J 4 bases; bases outside gene matches: 7. From germline, CDR1 is LGHNA and CDR2 YSLEER. Then a second PCR, running about 6 to 11 cycles, was carried out with a sample-barcoded 5' primer and a J-beta primer mix. Each CDR3 protein gets one entry after TCRdb re-called the 5' RACE reads with MiXCR. The table records some 1.5 million distinct CDR3 sequences, less than 45% of them present only once. This chain connects TRBV4-3 to TRBJ2-2; 10 positions match TRBD2. The origin of this receptor is a woman between 18 and 29 years old in good health. Sample: blood. In nucleotides, the CDR3 is TGCGCCAGCAGCAGAACTAGCGGGACTACCACCGGGGAGCTGTTTTTT. This codes for CASSRTSGTTTGELFF.